The T cell receptor beta chain under discussion was sequenced for a study of cytomegalovirus exposure and HLA in healthy donors. Notes on the study in general: The classifier reportedly diagnosed cytomegalovirus status with high sensitivity and specificity. CMV antigen specificity of a few CMV-associated chains was confirmed in vitro.

With respect to this clone: The antigen is unknown.

PCR amplification relied on 60 Vbeta primers (plus 13 Jbeta primers). Data came from immunoSEQ multiplex PCR; TCRdb stores just in-frame clones and leaves some out. Found here are more than 75,000 clones, over 70% of them singletons; the top ten hold about 8.6%. CDR1 and CDR2 (germline): LNHNV, YYDKDF (reference sequence). The CDR3 contains 12 residues. V was clipped by 5 bases and J by 7 bases, with 11 bases between them. The source material was PBMCs. V and J are TRBV15 and TRBJ1-1; D uncertain. The clonotype comes from a middle-aged man in good health and CMV-seropositive. The CDR3, as DNA: TGTGCCACCAGCCCCCCCTCAGGTGAAGCTTTCTTT. The encoded protein is CATSPPSGEAFF. The full variable domain, rest sourced from reference TRBV15 and TRBJ1-1, is DAMVIQNPRYQVTQFGKPVTLSCSQTLNHNVMYWYQQKSSQAPKLLFHYYDKDFNNEADTPDNFQSRRPNTSFCFLDIRSPGLGDTAMYLCATSPPSGEAFFGQGTRLTVV.